This T cell receptor beta chain comes out of a study of shared clonotypes between healthy human individuals. The study enrolled healthy HIV-negative adults without recent acute infections or vaccinations as donors. The assay was immunoSEQ multiplex PCR, and TCRdb's table has in-frame clones only and misses some. The sample carries around 480,000 clones, about three quarters recorded once. CDR3 length: 15 amino acids. Unmatched junction bases numbered 6, after V lost 5 bases and J lost 4 bases. CDR1 and CDR2 from the germline V gene are MNHEY and SMNVEV (reference sequence). The chain combines TRBV27 with TRBJ2-5, with TRBD2 identical over 11 bases. The source is a woman in her 40s in good health. Some clones in this sample may be carry-over from other donors' samples. Input material: PBMCs. The CDR3 region has the DNA TGTGCCAGCAGTACCGGGACTAGCGGCAGAGAGACCCAGTACTTC. Its protein product is CASSTGTSGRETQYF.